The 7 T cell receptor beta chains reported below all come from one sample, sequenced in a study of blood T cell repertoires in COVID-19 (dated by TCRdb to about 2020). Libraries were made using the immunoSEQ multiplex PCR assay. TCRdb took this table from immuneACCESS and kept in-frame rearrangements with V and J called. Such tables lack part of the clones; where checked against another copy, unresolved V genes explain under half of the gap, and the rest is unexplained. Across this sample there are 150,000 to 250,000 clones, with about four fifths seen only once. The biggest ten clones account for roughly 7% of the sample. Source material: PBMCs or T cells enriched from blood (not recorded which). These receptors were obtained from a man in his forties or fifties who had recovered from COVID-19.

CDR3 bases: TGTGCCACCAGTGACCCGACATTAGGTGCAGATACGCAGTATTTT. Its protein product is CATSDPTLGADTQYF. V and J are TRBV24-1 and TRBJ2-3; D unclear. Germline CDR1 and CDR2: KGHDR and SFDVKD. V was clipped by 4 bases and J by 4 bases, with 14 bases between them. The CDR3 is 15 residues long.

V and J are TRBV24-1 and TRBJ1-1; no clear D gene. In germline, CDR1 is KGHDR, CDR2 SFDVKD. The germline V and J ends were trimmed by 6 bases and 2 bases, with 9 bases remaining between them. The CDR3 is 13 amino acids. CDR3 sequence (DNA): TGTGCCACCAGTTCCCGCGGAAACACTGAAGCTTTCTTT. It codes for CATSSRGNTEAFF.

The chain recombines TRBV3-1 (or the pseudogene TRBV3-2) with TRBJ2-2, with TRBD2 matching over 7 bases. The CDR3 has 17 amino acids. V shed 1 base, J shed 5 bases, and the junction held 10 bases outside the gene matches. Germline V gene lookup returns CDR1 LGHDT and CDR2 YNNKEL (reference sequence). The DNA for the CDR3 is TGTGCCAGCAGCCAAGCGGTATCAGCGGGGCTAACCGGGGAGCTGTTTTTT. This encodes CASSQAVSAGLTGELFF.

This chain links TRBV10-3 with TRBJ2-7, with 7 bases identical to TRBD1. Germline loops: CDR1 ENHRY, CDR2 SYGVKD. Unmatched junction bases numbered 4, after V lost 5 bases and J lost 0 bases. The CDR3 totals 14 residues. CDR3 nucleotide sequence: TGTGCCATCAGTACCGGGACAGACTCCTACGAGCAGTACTTC. Protein product: CAISTGTDSYEQYF.

This clone has a single count. J is TRBJ1-4 and V is TRBV2; maybe TRBD1 (6 bases). The ends were cut back, 4 bases at V and 10 bases at J, with 7 bases in the middle. The CDR3 consists of 11 residues. Germline CDR1 is SNHLY and CDR2 is FYNNEI. The CDR3 nucleotides read TGTGCCAGCAGTGGAGGGGGAAAACTGTTTTTT. It translates to CASSGGGKLFF.

V gene TRBV7-9 combines with J gene TRBJ1-3; the D is unclear. V gave up 3 bases and J gave up 0 bases, with 15 bases separating them. Germline CDR1 SEHNR, CDR2 FQNEAQ (reference sequence). The CDR3 contains 17 residues. This chain's CDR3 is CASSLQYRRDSGNTIYF. CDR3 DNA: TGTGCCAGCAGCTTGCAGTACCGACGGGACTCTGGAAACACCATATATTTT. The variable domain in full, completed from reference TRBV7-9 and TRBJ1-3, reads DTGVSQNPRHKITKRGQNVTFRCDPISEHNRLYWYRQTLGQGPEFLTYFQNEAQLEKSRLLSDRFSAERPKGSFSTLEIQRTEQGDSAMYLCASSLQYRRDSGNTIYFGEGSWLTVV.

This chain uses TRBV5-4 with TRBJ2-7; D is ambiguous. CDR1 SGHNT and CDR2 YYREEE come from the germline V gene (reference sequence). The CDR3 loop spans 14 amino acids. Trimming left V 0 bases short and J 2 bases short, with 9 bases between. CDR3 loop: CASSLVSVPYEQYF. The DNA of the CDR3 is TGTGCCAGCAGCTTGGTTTCAGTCCCCTACGAGCAGTACTTC.